What follows are 5 T cell receptor beta chains derived from one specimen sequenced in a study of cytomegalovirus exposure and HLA in healthy donors. Vbeta (60) and Jbeta (13) primers were used in the PCR. Profiling relied on immunoSEQ multiplex PCR, and the TCRdb table lists in-frame clones only, not all of them. The sample holds about 76,000 clones, 75% to 85% seen once. Sequencing input: PBMCs. These TCRs come from a woman in her 30s in good health and CMV-seronegative.

This clone was seen a handful of times. The rearrangement links TRBV7-2 to TRBJ2-2; 7 nucleotides match TRBD1. The length of the CDR3 is 15 residues. Germline loops: CDR1 SGHTA, CDR2 FQGNSA. V gave up 8 bases and J gave up 4 bases; unmatched junction bases: 10. CDR3 nucleotides: TGTGCCAGCCCTCGGGGACAGCGAGGCACCGGGGAGCTGTTTTTT. It yields the protein CASPRGQRGTGELFF.

This clone was counted a few times. This chain uses TRBV5-1 with TRBJ1-1, with D hard to call. This CDR3 is 15 amino acids long. CDR1 and CDR2 from the germline V gene are SGHRS and YFSETQ. Trimming removed 1 base from V and 2 bases from J, with 12 bases in between. CDR3 amino acids: CASSLSTPGNTEAFF. CDR3 nucleotide sequence: TGCGCCAGCAGCTTGTCCACGCCAGGAAACACTGAAGCTTTCTTT.

The chain employs TRBV14 and TRBJ2-1; 13 bases are shared with TRBD2. The V segment lost 3 bases and the J segment 6 bases; nucleotides outside the gene matches: 14. CDR3 size: 19 residues. The V gene's germline CDR1 is SGHDN and CDR2 FVKESK. CDR3 region: CASSHYGGRTSGRINEQFF. CDR3 in DNA: TGTGCCAGCAGCCATTATGGGGGGCGGACTAGCGGGAGAATCAATGAGCAGTTCTTC.

The V and J genes are TRBV28 and TRBJ2-1; 7 nucleotides match TRBD2. Germline trimming cut 6 bases from V and 6 bases from J; bases unmatched to any gene: 20. There are 18 residues in the CDR3. CDR1 is MDHEN, CDR2 SYDVKM, per germline. CDR3 sequence reads: CASSNEPHTGGPTNEQFF. The CDR3 DNA sequence: TGTGCCAGCAGCAACGAACCTCATACGGGAGGCCCGACCAATGAGCAGTTCTTC.

The V and J genes are TRBV10-3 and TRBJ2-2; 8 bases map to TRBD2. There are 14 residues in the CDR3. The V segment lost 6 bases and the J segment 6 bases; nucleotides outside the gene matches: 6. CDR1 is ENHRY and CDR2 is SYGVKD in the germline V gene. CDR3 nucleotide sequence: TGTGCCATCAGCCCGGGAGGGCGACCCGGGGAGCTGTTTTTT. This sequence encodes CAISPGGRPGELFF.